This T cell receptor beta chain was captured by sequencing in a study of early stage breast cancer tumors. Each sample had two DNA replicates, 0.5 to 0.65 ug blood or 1.5 ug tissue. The repertoire was sequenced with immunoSEQ multiplex PCR; TCRdb's copy has only in-frame clones and lacks some. The table shows 30,000 to 40,000 clones, with approximately 69% occurring only once. This CDR3 has 15 residues. Looked up from germline, CDR1 is SGHRS and CDR2 is YFSETQ. Trimming took off 0 bases at V and 1 base at J, with 8 bases between the two ends. The chain is built from TRBV5-1 and TRBJ1-5, with D uncertain. This TCR was recovered from a person between 55 and 69 years old with breast cancer. What was sequenced was blood. CDR3 DNA sequence: TGCGCCAGCAGCTTGGGGCCCGAGAGCAATCAGCCCCAGCATTTT. Its translation is CASSLGPESNQPQHF. The full variable domain, in which reference TRBV5-1 and TRBJ1-5 provide the parts outside the CDR3, is KAGVTQTPRYLIKTRGQQVTLSCSPISGHRSVSWYQQTPGQGLQFLFEYFSETQRNKGNFPGRFSGRQFSNSRSEMNVSTLELGDSALYLCASSLGPESNQPQHFGDGTRLSIL.